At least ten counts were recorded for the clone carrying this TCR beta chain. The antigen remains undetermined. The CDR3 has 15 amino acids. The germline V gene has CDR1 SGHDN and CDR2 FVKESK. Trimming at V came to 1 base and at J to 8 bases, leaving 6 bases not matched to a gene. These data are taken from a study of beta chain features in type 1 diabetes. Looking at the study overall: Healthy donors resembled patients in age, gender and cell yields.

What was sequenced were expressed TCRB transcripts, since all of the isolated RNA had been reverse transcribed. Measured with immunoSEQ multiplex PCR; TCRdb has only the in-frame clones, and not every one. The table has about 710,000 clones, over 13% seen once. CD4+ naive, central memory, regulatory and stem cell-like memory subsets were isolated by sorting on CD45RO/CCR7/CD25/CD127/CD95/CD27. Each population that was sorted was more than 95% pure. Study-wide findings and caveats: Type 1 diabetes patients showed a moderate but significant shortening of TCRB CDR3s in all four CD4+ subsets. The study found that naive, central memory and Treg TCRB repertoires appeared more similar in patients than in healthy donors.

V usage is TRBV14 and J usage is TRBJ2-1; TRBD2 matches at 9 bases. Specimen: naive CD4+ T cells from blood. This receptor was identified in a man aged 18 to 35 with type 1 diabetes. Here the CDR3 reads CASSQATSGTDEQFF. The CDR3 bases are TGTGCCAGCAGCCAAGCGACTAGCGGCACCGATGAGCAGTTCTTC.